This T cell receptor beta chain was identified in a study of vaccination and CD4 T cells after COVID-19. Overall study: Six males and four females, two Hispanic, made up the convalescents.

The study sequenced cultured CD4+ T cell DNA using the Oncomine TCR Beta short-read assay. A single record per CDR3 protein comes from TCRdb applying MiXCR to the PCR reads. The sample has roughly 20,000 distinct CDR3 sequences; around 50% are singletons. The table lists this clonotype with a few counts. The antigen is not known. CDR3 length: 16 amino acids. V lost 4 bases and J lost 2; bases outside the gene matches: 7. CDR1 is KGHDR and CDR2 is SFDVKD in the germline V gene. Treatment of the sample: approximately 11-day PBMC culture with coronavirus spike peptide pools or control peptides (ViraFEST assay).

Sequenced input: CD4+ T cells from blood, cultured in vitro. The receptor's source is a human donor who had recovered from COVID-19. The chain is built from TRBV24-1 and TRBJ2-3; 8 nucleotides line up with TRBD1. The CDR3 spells CATSDPRQGTTDTQYF. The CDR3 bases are TGTGCCACCAGTGACCCCAGACAGGGGACCACAGATACGCAGTATTTT.